This entry lists 4 T cell receptor beta chains sequenced from one sample in a study of post-analysis software for immune sequencing data. Antigens of these TCRs are unknown. The study, taken as a whole, reports: TRBV5-6, TRBV5-1 and TRBV20-1 belonged to a set of a handful of TRBV segments that were more frequent in patients than controls.

The TCR beta cDNA libraries contained unique molecular identifiers. Each CDR3 protein is one row after TCRdb ran MiXCR on the PCR reads. In the table there are over 150,000 distinct CDR3 sequences, around 30% of which are singletons. Source material: blood. The receptors were sampled from a girl under 18 with multiple sclerosis.

Notes on this clonotype: A read error may be the cause here, since a much bigger clone is one base away. The rearrangement joins TRBV25-1 to TRBJ2-1; 13 bases align to TRBD2. The CDR3 extends over 18 amino acids. The germline CDR1 and CDR2 sequences are MGHDK and SYGVNS. V gave up 7 bases and J gave up 4 bases; unmatched junction bases: 13. Written as DNA, the CDR3 is TGTGCCAGCACCGAAGGGACTAGCGGGATTGAGACGTACAATGAGCAGTTCTTC. Translation: CASTEGTSGIETYNEQFF.

This clonotype was seen many times. The chain joins TRBV28 to TRBJ2-7; D might be TRBD1 (6 bases). This CDR3 has 15 amino acids. V lost 3 bases to trimming and J lost 0 bases, with 12 bases between them. The germline gives CDR1 MDHEN, CDR2 SYDVKM. As DNA, the CDR3 is TGTGCCAGCAGTTTTGAGGGGGTCTACTCCTACGAGCAGTACTTC. This translates into CASSFEGVYSYEQYF.

This clonotype was observed a single time. This rearrangement joins TRBV27 to TRBJ1-2; no clear D. V was shortened by 0 bases and J by 7 bases, with 12 bases between the two germline ends. The CDR3 has 14 residues. Germline assignment: CDR1 MNHEY and CDR2 SMNVEV (reference sequence). Here the CDR3 reads CASSLSTTGVGYTF. CDR3 DNA sequence: TGTGCCAGCAGTTTATCCACAACTGGGGTTGGCTACACCTTC.

This clonotype was picked up a small number of times. The chain combines TRBV5-1 with TRBJ1-1; D not certain. V was pared by 7 bases and J by 2 bases, with 6 bases between. Per the germline V gene, CDR1 is SGHRS and CDR2 is YFSETQ. The CDR3 totals 11 residues. In nucleotides, the CDR3 is TGCGCCAGCTCCGGAAACACTGAAGCTTTCTTT. Amino acid sequence: CASSGNTEAFF. Using reference TRBV5-1 and TRBJ1-1 for the parts outside the CDR3, the full variable domain is KAGVTQTPRYLIKTRGQQVTLSCSPISGHRSVSWYQQTPGQGLQFLFEYFSETQRNKGNFPGRFSGRQFSNSRSEMNVSTLELGDSALYLCASSGNTEAFFGQGTRLTVV.